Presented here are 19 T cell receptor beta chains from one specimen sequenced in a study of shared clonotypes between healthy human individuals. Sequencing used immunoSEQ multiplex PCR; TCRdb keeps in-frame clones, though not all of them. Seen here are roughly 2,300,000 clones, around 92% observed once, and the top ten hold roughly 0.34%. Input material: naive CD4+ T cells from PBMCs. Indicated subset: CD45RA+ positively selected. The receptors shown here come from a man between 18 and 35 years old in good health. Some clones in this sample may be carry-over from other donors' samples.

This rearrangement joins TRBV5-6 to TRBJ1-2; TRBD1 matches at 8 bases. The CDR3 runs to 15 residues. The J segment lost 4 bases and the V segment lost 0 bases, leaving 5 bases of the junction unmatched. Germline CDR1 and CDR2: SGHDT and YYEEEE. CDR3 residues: CASSLGQGASYGYTF. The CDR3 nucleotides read TGTGCCAGCAGCTTGGGGCAGGGGGCAAGCTATGGCTACACCTTC.

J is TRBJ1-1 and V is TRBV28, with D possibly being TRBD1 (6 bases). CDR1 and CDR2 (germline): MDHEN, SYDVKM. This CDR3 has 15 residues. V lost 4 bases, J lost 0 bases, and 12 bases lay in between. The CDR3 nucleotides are TGTGCCAGCAGTTCCAGGGGAGCGGTGAACACTGAAGCTTTCTTT. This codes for CASSSRGAVNTEAFF.

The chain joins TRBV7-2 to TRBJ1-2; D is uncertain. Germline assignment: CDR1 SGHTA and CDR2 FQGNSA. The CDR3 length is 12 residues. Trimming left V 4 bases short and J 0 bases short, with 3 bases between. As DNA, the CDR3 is TGTGCCAGCAGCTCCCCTAACTATGGCTACACCTTC. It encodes CASSSPNYGYTF.

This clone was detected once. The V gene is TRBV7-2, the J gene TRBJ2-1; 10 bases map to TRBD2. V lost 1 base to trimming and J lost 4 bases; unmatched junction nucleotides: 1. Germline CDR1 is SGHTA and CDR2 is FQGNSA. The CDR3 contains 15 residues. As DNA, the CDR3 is TGTGCCAGCAGCTTAGGTAGCGGGGGGTACAATGAGCAGTTCTTC. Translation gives CASSLGSGGYNEQFF.

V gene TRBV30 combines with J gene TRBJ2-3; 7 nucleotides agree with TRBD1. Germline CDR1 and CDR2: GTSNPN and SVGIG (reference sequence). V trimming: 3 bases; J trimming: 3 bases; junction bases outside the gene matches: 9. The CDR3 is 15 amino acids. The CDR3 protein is CAWSGLDRVTDTQYF. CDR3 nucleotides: TGTGCCTGGAGCGGGCTTGACAGGGTGACAGATACGCAGTATTTT.

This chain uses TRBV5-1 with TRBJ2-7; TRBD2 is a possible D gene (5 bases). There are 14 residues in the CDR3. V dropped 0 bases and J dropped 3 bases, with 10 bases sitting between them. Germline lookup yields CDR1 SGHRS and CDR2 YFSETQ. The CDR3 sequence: CASSLGGEGYEQYF. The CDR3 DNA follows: TGCGCCAGCAGCTTGGGGGGAGAGGGCTACGAGCAGTACTTC.

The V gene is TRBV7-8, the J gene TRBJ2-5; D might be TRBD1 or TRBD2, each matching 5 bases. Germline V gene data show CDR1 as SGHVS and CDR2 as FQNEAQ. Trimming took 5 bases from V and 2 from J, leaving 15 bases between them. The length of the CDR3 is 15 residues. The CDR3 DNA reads TGTGCCAGCAGCACAAGAGGGGCTCCTCAAGAGACCCAGTACTTC. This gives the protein CASSTRGAPQETQYF. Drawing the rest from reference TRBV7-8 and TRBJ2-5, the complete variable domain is GAGVSQSPRYKVAKRGQDVALRCDPISGHVSLFWYQQALGQGPEFLTYFQNEAQLDKSGLPSDRFFAERPEGSVSTLKIQRTQQEDSAVYLCASSTRGAPQETQYFGPGTRLLVL.

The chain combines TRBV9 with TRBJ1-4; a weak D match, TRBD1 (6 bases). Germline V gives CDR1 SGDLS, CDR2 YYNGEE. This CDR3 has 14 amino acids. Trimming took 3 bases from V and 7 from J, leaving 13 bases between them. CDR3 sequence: CASSGGQPAEKLFF. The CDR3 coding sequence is TGTGCCAGCAGCGGAGGACAGCCTGCTGAAAAACTGTTTTTT.

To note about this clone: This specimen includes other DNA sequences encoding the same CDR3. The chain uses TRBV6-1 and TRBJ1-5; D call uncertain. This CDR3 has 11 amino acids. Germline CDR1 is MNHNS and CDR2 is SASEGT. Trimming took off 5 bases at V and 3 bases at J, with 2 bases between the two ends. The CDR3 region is CASSSNQPQHF. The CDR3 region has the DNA TGTGCCAGCAGTTCCAATCAGCCCCAGCATTTT.

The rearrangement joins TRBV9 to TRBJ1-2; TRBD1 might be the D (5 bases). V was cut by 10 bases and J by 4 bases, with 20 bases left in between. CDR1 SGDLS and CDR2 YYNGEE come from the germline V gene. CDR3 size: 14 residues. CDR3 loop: CAGYPLEQVYGYTF. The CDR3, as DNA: TGTGCCGGATACCCCCTGGAACAGGTCTATGGCTACACCTTC.

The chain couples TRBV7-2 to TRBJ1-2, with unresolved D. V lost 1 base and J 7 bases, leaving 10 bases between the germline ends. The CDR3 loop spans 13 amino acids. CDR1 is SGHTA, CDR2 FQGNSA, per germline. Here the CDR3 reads CASSLGVGSGYTF. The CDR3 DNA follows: TGTGCCAGCAGCTTAGGAGTGGGGAGTGGCTACACCTTC.

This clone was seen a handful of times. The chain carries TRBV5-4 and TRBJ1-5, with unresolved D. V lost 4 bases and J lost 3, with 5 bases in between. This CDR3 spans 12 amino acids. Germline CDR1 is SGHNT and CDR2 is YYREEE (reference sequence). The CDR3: CASSVNNQPQHF. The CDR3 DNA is TGTGCCAGCAGCGTAAACAATCAGCCCCAGCATTTT. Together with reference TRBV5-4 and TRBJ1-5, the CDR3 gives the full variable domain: ETGVTQSPTHLIKTRGQQVTLRCSSQSGHNTVSWYQQALGQGPQFIFQYYREEENGRGNFPPRFSGLQFPNYSSELNVNALELDDSALYLCASSVNNQPQHFGDGTRLSIL.

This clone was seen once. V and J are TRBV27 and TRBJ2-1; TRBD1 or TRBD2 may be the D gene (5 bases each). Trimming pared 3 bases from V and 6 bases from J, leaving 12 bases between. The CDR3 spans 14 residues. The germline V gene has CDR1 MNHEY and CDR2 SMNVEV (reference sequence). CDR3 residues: CASSFWGTLNEQFF. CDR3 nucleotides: TGTGCCAGCAGTTTCTGGGGGACCCTCAATGAGCAGTTCTTC.

The CDR3 spells CASSLDRAGANVLTF. The CDR3 DNA sequence: TGTGCCAGCAGCTTAGACAGGGCTGGGGCCAACGTCCTGACTTTC. The chain couples TRBV11-2 to TRBJ2-6, with a weak D call TRBD1 (5 bases). The germline V gene has CDR1 SGHAT and CDR2 FQNNGV. This CDR3 is built from 15 residues. Trimming cost V 0 bases and J 2 bases, with 5 bases left between them.

CDR3 DNA: TGTGCCAGCAGCTTGACGGGCGTCTATGAAGCTTTCTTT. Translation: CASSLTGVYEAFF. The rearrangement links TRBV5-8 to TRBJ1-1; D remains unclear. Trimming shortened V by 1 base and J by 7 bases, and 11 bases separated the two germline ends. This CDR3 is built from 13 residues. Germline V CDR1 and CDR2: SGHTS, YDEGEE.

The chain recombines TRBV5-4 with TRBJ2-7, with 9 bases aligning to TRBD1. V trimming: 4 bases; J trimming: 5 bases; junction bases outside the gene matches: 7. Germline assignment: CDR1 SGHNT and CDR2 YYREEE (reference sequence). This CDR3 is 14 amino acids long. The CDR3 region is CASSPGQGRDEQYF. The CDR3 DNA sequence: TGTGCCAGCAGCCCGGGACAGGGTCGCGACGAGCAGTACTTC. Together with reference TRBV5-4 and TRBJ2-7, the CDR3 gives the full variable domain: ETGVTQSPTHLIKTRGQQVTLRCSSQSGHNTVSWYQQALGQGPQFIFQYYREEENGRGNFPPRFSGLQFPNYSSELNVNALELDDSALYLCASSPGQGRDEQYFGPGTRLTVT.

CDR3 amino acids: CASSQPAADTQYF. The CDR3 nucleotides are TGTGCCAGCAGCCAGCCGGCTGCCGATACGCAGTATTTT. The gene calls are TRBV4-2 and TRBJ2-3; no clear D. This CDR3 comprises 13 residues. CDR1 and CDR2 from the germline V gene are LGHNA and YNFKEQ. V lost 3 bases and J 6 bases, leaving 10 bases between the germline ends.

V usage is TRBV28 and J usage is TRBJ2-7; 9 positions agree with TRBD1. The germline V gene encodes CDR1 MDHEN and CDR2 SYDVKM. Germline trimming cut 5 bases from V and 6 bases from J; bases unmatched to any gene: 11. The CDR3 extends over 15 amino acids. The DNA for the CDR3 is TGTGCCAGCAGTACGCCCGGACAGGGGATCGGCGAGCAGTACTTC. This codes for CASSTPGQGIGEQYF.

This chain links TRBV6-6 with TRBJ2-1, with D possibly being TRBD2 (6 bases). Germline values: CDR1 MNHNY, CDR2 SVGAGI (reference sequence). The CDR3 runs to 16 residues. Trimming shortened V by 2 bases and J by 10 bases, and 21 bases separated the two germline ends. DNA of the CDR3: TGTGCCAGCAGTTACGTCACGGGGGTGTGGCCTGGGGAGCAGTTCTTC. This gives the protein CASSYVTGVWPGEQFF.